This is a list of T cell receptor beta chains from one sample in a study of shared clonotypes between healthy human individuals. Data came from immunoSEQ multiplex PCR; TCRdb stores just in-frame clones and leaves some out. This sample has about 2.4 million clones, with 80% to 95% found just once. Sequenced input: naive CD4+ T cells from PBMCs. These receptors were taken from a man aged 18 to 29 in good health. Some clones in this sample may be carry-over from other donors' samples. The CDR3 runs from the conserved cysteine through the conserved F or W. The D gene is left open where the match is weak. Size tells how often a clone was seen (once, few, many) or the class of an expanded clone, and some rows leave it out.

>-|-|TRBV19|TRBJ2-3
TGTGCCAGTGGACCCACACCGACAGTTCCAACAGATACGCAGTATTTT
CASGPTPTVPTDTQYF
>-|-|TRBV6-5|TRBJ1-4
TGTGCCAGCAGTTACCGGGGGTTAGCTAATGAAAAACTGTTTTTT
CASSYRGLANEKLFF
>-|TRBD1|TRBV18|TRBJ1-1
TGTGCCAGCTCACAAGACAGGGGATTAACGAACACTGAAGCTTTCTTT
CASSQDRGLTNTEAFF
>once|-|TRBV11-2|TRBJ2-5
TGTGCCAGCAGTCGAGGGAGCGGAGAGACCCAGTACTTC
CASSRGSGETQYF
>-|-|TRBV2|TRBJ2-5
TGTGCCAGCAGTGAGATGAGGGAGACCCAGTACTTC
CASSEMRETQYF
>-|-|TRBV6-5|TRBJ2-5
TGTGCCAGCAAACTCGGGCCCAACCAAGAGACCCAGTACTTC
CASKLGPNQETQYF
>-|-|TRBV5-1|TRBJ2-2
TGCGCCAGCAGCTTGGCTCAGAACACCGGGGAGCTGTTTTTT
CASSLAQNTGELFF
>-|-|TRBV28|TRBJ2-7
TGTGCCAGCAGTTTAACCCCCCCCGGGTACGAGCAGTACTTC
CASSLTPPGYEQYF
>-|TRBD1|TRBV6-5|TRBJ1-1
TGTGCCAGCAGTTACAGGGGGCAAGGGACTGAAGCTTTCTTT
CASSYRGQGTEAFF
>-|-|TRBV7-6|TRBJ1-5
TGTGCCAGCAGCTTATACCCCCCCAGGGAGTTCAATCAGCCCCAGCATTTT
CASSLYPPREFNQPQHF
>-|-|TRBV20-1|TRBJ2-1
TGCAGTGCCGCCACGAATGAGCAGTTCTTC
CSAATNEQFF
>-|-|TRBV6-6|TRBJ2-1
TGTGCCAGCAGGGACATAGCCTACAATGAGCAGTTCTTC
CASRDIAYNEQFF
>-|TRBD2|TRBV10-3|TRBJ2-7
TGTGCCATCAGTCGGGGACTAGCGGGAGGGCCCCGCTCCTACGAGCAGTACTTC
CAISRGLAGGPRSYEQYF
>-|TRBD2|TRBV23-1|TRBJ2-3
TGCGCCAGCAGTCAAGGGCTAGCGGGATTCTCACCCCCCACAGATACGCAGTATTTT
CASSQGLAGFSPPTDTQYF
>-|TRBD1|TRBV11-2|TRBJ2-3
TGTGCCAGCAGCGTAAAGTTTTCGGGACAGCCTAGCCGCACAGATACGCAGTATTTT
CASSVKFSGQPSRTDTQYF
>-|-|TRBV15|TRBJ1-4
TGTGCCACCAGCAGAGGGGAATCATCGATGAGTGAAAAACTGTTTTTT
CATSRGESSMSEKLFF
>-|-|TRBV2|TRBJ2-1
TGTGCCAGCAGCCGAAGTCGGGACTCCCCGAATGAGCAGTTCTTC
CASSRSRDSPNEQFF
>-|-|TRBV18|TRBJ2-3
TGTGCCAGCTCACCACTCCCCGGACCCACAGATACGCAGTATTTT
CASSPLPGPTDTQYF
>-|-|TRBV11-1|TRBJ2-2
TGTGCCAGCAGCTTAGGCCCCACCGGGGAGCTGTTTTTT
CASSLGPTGELFF
>-|-|TRBV28|TRBJ2-2
TGTGCCAGCTACCATGGGCAGGGCCGAAACACCGGGGAGCTGTTTTTT
CASYHGQGRNTGELFF
>-|TRBD1|TRBV28|TRBJ1-4
TGTGCCAGCAGTTACTCGGGACAGGGAAACGAAAAACTGTTTTTT
CASSYSGQGNEKLFF
>-|-|TRBV7-9|TRBJ2-7
TGTGCCAGCAGCTCCCATGGGGGGACCCCAGCCGAGCAGTACTTC
CASSSHGGTPAEQYF
>-|-|TRBV30|TRBJ2-6
TGTGCCTGGAGTAGTGTTACTGGGGCCAACGTCCTGACTTTC
CAWSSVTGANVLTF
>-|-|TRBV7-3|TRBJ2-1
TGTGCCAGCAGCCTTCCTGGGGATGAGCAGTTCTTC
CASSLPGDEQFF
>-|-|TRBV18|TRBJ1-2
TGTGCCAGCTCAACTAGCCCAGGGGCTTATAACTATGGCTACACCTTC
CASSTSPGAYNYGYTF
>once|-|TRBV18|TRBJ1-1
TGTGCCAGCTCACCAGTCCCCTATGCAGCTTTCTTT
CASSPVPYAAFF